These 25 T cell receptor beta chains were all obtained from the same sample, sequenced in a study of blood T cells in healthy people across ages. With a J-beta primer mix and a sample-barcoded 5' primer, a second PCR ran about 7 to 12 cycles. TCRdb re-analysed the 5' RACE reads in MiXCR, keeping a single row per CDR3 protein. The sample has approximately 900,000 distinct CDR3 sequences; 25% to 30% are singletons. The data were also submitted as part of a second study, on T cells of mothers and their children.

Specimen: blood. The receptors shown here come from a woman between 35 and 50 years old in good health.

The V and J genes are TRBV3-1 and TRBJ2-7; 10 nucleotides agree with TRBD2. Germline CDR1 and CDR2: LGHDT and YNNKEL (reference sequence). V dropped 3 bases and J dropped 3; count of bases not matched to a gene: 5. This CDR3 has 15 amino acids. The DNA for the CDR3 is TGTGCCAGCAGCCACCTACTAGCGGGGAGCTACGAGCAGTACTTC. Amino acid sequence: CASSHLLAGSYEQYF.

This chain uses TRBV20-1 with TRBJ2-5; 9 nucleotides align to TRBD2. Germline V gives CDR1 DFQATT, CDR2 SNEGSKA (reference sequence). This CDR3 has 15 amino acids. V trimming: 3 bases; J trimming: 11 bases; junction bases outside the gene matches: 16. CDR3 DNA sequence: TGCAGTGCTAGGGTTTTGGCTAGCGGGGATGGTGAGCAGTACTTC. Its protein is CSARVLASGDGEQYF.

This clonotype has a count of ten or more. The V and J genes are TRBV7-8 and TRBJ1-2; D is uncertain. The CDR3 is 14 amino acids. With 1 base removed from V and 7 bases from J, the gap between germline ends came to 13 bases. Germline lookup yields CDR1 SGHVS and CDR2 FQNEAQ. CDR3 protein: CASSLDGVKAGYTF. The CDR3 bases are TGTGCCAGCAGCTTAGACGGGGTAAAGGCTGGCTACACCTTC.

This clonotype was counted only a few times. The chain employs TRBV4-3 and TRBJ1-2, with D uncertain. Trimming stripped 2 bases from V and 2 bases from J, with 6 bases between. This CDR3 comprises 13 residues. Germline values: CDR1 LGHNA, CDR2 YSLEER. CDR3 sequence (DNA): TGCGCCAGCAGCCAACAGCACAACTATGGCTACACCTTC. Encoded protein: CASSQQHNYGYTF.

This clonotype was found many times. CDR3 residues: CASSLGRGTYNEQFF. CDR3 nucleotide sequence: TGTGCCAGCAGCTTGGGGCGGGGCACCTACAATGAGCAGTTCTTC. The J gene is TRBJ2-1, the V gene TRBV5-5, with D tentatively TRBD2 (6 bases). The CDR3 sequence is 15 residues long. The germline V gene has CDR1 SGHKS and CDR2 YYEKEE (reference sequence). The V end was cut by 0 bases, the J end by 2 bases, with 9 bases between.

The chain uses TRBV15 and TRBJ2-7; 9 bases map to TRBD1. In germline, CDR1 is LNHNV, CDR2 YYDKDF (reference sequence). The CDR3 is made up of 14 amino acids. Trimming cost V 3 bases and J 8 bases; bases outside gene matches: 8. CDR3 DNA sequence: TGTGCCACCAGCAGGTCCGGGACAGGGAAAAAGCAGTACTTC. Its translation: CATSRSGTGKKQYF.

This clonotype was observed at least ten times. The rearrangement uses TRBV7-2 and TRBJ2-5, with unresolved D. CDR1 is SGHTA, CDR2 FQGNSA, per germline. The V and J ends lost 1 base and 2 bases respectively, with 5 bases between them. There are 13 residues in the CDR3. CDR3 region: CASSLEWQETQYF. The DNA of the CDR3 is TGTGCCAGCAGCTTAGAGTGGCAAGAGACCCAGTACTTC.

The table lists this clonotype with a few counts. The chain employs TRBV4-1 and TRBJ1-1; possible D gene TRBD1, 5 bases. Trimming left V 1 base short and J 1 base short, with 7 bases between. The CDR3 covers 14 residues. Per the germline V gene, CDR1 is MGHRA and CDR2 is YSYEKL. The CDR3 reads CASSQGGANTEAFF. The CDR3 DNA follows: TGCGCCAGCAGCCAAGGTGGGGCGAACACTGAAGCTTTCTTT.

This clonotype was counted at least ten times. At one end the junction does not follow the germline gene, possibly because of a read error. The chain employs TRBV7-7 and TRBJ2-3, with 13 bases fitting TRBD2. CDR3 length equals 15 residues. Germline-derived CDR1 and CDR2 are SSHAT and FNYEAQ (reference sequence). The CDR3 loop is CASSPTSGGADTQYF. CDR3 in DNA: TGTGCTAGCAGTCCCACTAGCGGGGGGGCAGATACGCAGTATTTT.

This clonotype was seen a few times. Given a much more abundant clone one base away, this may be a read error. CDR3 nucleotides: TGCGCCAGCAGCCAAGATCGATCGGGGGTCCGGGGCTATGGCTACACCTTC. It yields the protein CASSQDRSGVRGYGYTF. The chain couples TRBV4-1 to TRBJ1-2, with D maybe TRBD1 (5 bases). Trimming took 0 bases from V and 4 from J, leaving 18 bases between them. Germline V gene sequence: CDR1 MGHRA, CDR2 YSYEKL. CDR3 length: 17 residues.

This clonotype was recorded at least ten times. Here the CDR3 reads CASSPDMNSPLHF. The CDR3 DNA is TGTGCCAGCAGCCCCGATATGAATTCACCCCTCCACTTT. The rearrangement joins TRBV9 to TRBJ1-6; D uncertain. Germline V CDR1 and CDR2: SGDLS, YYNGEE. V was cut by 4 bases and J by 7 bases, with 9 bases left in between. This CDR3 comprises 13 residues.

The rearrangement joins TRBV30 to TRBJ2-1; 10 bases map to TRBD2. Losses at the gene ends were 2 bases for V and 8 bases for J; bases not matched to a gene: 6. Per the germline V gene, CDR1 is GTSNPN and CDR2 is SVGIG (reference sequence). There are 14 residues in the CDR3. CDR3: CAWSRSSGSHEQFF. The CDR3 region has the DNA TGTGCCTGGAGTCGGTCTAGCGGGAGCCATGAGCAGTTCTTC.

With respect to this clonotype: Possible read error: a much larger clone is one base away. The chain recombines TRBV20-1 with TRBJ2-7; tentatively, D is TRBD2 (5 bases). Germline CDR1 DFQATT, CDR2 SNEGSKA (reference sequence). This CDR3 comprises 15 residues. V lost 0 bases to trimming and J lost 3 bases, with 15 bases between them. The DNA for the CDR3 is TGCAGTGCTAGAGATCGGGCGACTATTGTCTACGAGCAGTACTTC. The encoded protein is CSARDRATIVYEQYF.

The chain employs TRBV11-2 and TRBJ2-1; 9 bases line up with TRBD1. V gave up 5 bases and J gave up 4 bases; unmatched junction bases: 6. The CDR3 length is 15 residues. CDR1 and CDR2 (germline): SGHAT, FQNNGV. CDR3 bases: TGTGCCAGCAGCACCAACAGGGGGCCTTACAATGAGCAGTTCTTC. Translating gives CASSTNRGPYNEQFF.

This clonotype was seen at least ten times. This chain connects TRBV24-1 to TRBJ2-5; 11 positions agree with TRBD2. The CDR3 runs 16 residues. V shed 0 bases, J shed 2 bases, and the junction held 1 base outside the gene matches. The V gene's germline CDR1 is KGHDR and CDR2 SFDVKD. This CDR3 reads CATSDLLAGGQETQYF. CDR3 coding DNA: TGTGCCACCAGTGATTTGCTAGCGGGGGGACAAGAGACCCAGTACTTC.

The CDR3 is CASSYQGPQTYEQYF. In DNA, the CDR3 is TGTGCCAGCAGTTACCAAGGACCGCAAACCTACGAGCAGTACTTC. The rearrangement joins TRBV6-5 to TRBJ2-7; D is unresolved. Trimming cost V 2 bases and J 2 bases, with 13 bases left between them. CDR3 length equals 15 residues. Germline CDR1 MNHEY, CDR2 SVGAGI.

This clonotype was seen ten or more times. This chain uses TRBV24-1 with TRBJ2-7; D is tentatively TRBD1 or TRBD2 (5 bases each). Germline V gene data show CDR1 as KGHDR and CDR2 as SFDVKD. The CDR3 sequence is 15 residues long. Trimming took 4 bases from V and 5 from J, leaving 17 bases between them. CDR3 region: CATSESGTSLHEQYF. DNA of the CDR3: TGTGCCACCAGTGAATCCGGGACGAGCCTCCACGAGCAGTACTTC.

A note on this clonotype: One end of the junction varies from germline; a read error may be responsible. V and J are TRBV12-3 or TRBV12-4 and TRBJ2-3; 9 bases align to TRBD2. CDR3 length: 15 residues. CDR3 amino acids: CASSFSGGHTDAQYF. The CDR3 DNA reads TGTGCCAGCAGTTTTAGCGGGGGCCACACAGATGCGCAGTATTTT.

This clonotype was seen many times. The genes are TRBV20-1 and TRBJ2-4, with TRBD2 as a possible D gene (6 bases). The CDR3 length is 13 residues. The germline CDR1 and CDR2 sequences are DFQATT and SNEGSKA (reference sequence). The V end was cut by 1 base, the J end by 6 bases, with 10 bases between. The CDR3 sequence is CSARVEGTNIQYF. CDR3 DNA sequence: TGCAGTGCTAGAGTGGAGGGGACAAACATTCAGTACTTC.

V is TRBV4-1 and J is TRBJ1-1; D call uncertain. Germline CDR1 MGHRA, CDR2 YSYEKL. The CDR3 length is 15 residues. V shed 4 bases and J shed 6 bases, with 18 bases lying between them. The CDR3 loop is CASSLGAAITSEAFF. CDR3 nucleotide sequence: TGCGCCAGCAGCCTTGGCGCGGCCATCACCTCTGAAGCTTTCTTT.

This clonotype was found many times. The chain joins TRBV10-3 to TRBJ2-1; D call uncertain. CDR1 is ENHRY and CDR2 is SYGVKD in the germline V gene. V lost 3 bases and J lost 8, with 11 bases in between. This CDR3 region has 13 residues. The CDR3 region is CAISELLRHEQFF. The CDR3 DNA reads as TGTGCCATCAGTGAACTACTGAGGCATGAGCAGTTCTTC.

This clonotype has at least ten counts. The chain uses TRBV28 and TRBJ2-1, with D uncertain. CDR1 and CDR2 from the germline V gene are MDHEN and SYDVKM. Trimming left V 3 bases short and J 1 base short, with 7 bases between. The CDR3 is 14 amino acids. CDR3 nucleotide sequence: TGTGCCAGCAGTTTGTTGCAATCCTACAATGAGCAGTTCTTC. It specifies CASSLLQSYNEQFF. The full variable domain, completed using reference TRBV28 and TRBJ2-1, is DVKVTQSSRYLVKRTGEKVFLECVQDMDHENMFWYRQDPGLGLRLIYFSYDVKMKEKGDIPEGYSVSREKKERFSLILESASTNQTSMYLCASSLLQSYNEQFFGPGTRLTVL.

This clonotype appeared a few times. The V call is TRBV6-2 or TRBV6-3, the J call TRBJ2-7, with 10 bases that match TRBD1. Unmatched junction bases numbered 6, after V lost 0 bases and J lost 4 bases. CDR3 length equals 16 residues. Per the germline V gene, CDR1 is MNHEY and CDR2 is SVGEGT. The CDR3 region is CASSYSTGQGQYEQYF. The CDR3 DNA follows: TGTGCCAGCAGTTACTCGACGGGACAGGGGCAGTACGAGCAGTACTTC.

This clonotype was observed a handful of times. V is TRBV7-9 and J is TRBJ2-7; possible D gene TRBD2, 5 bases. V was pared by 5 bases and J by 3 bases, with 11 bases between. Germline CDR1 SEHNR, CDR2 FQNEAQ (reference sequence). CDR3 length equals 13 residues. This CDR3 is CASSRESGYEQYF. CDR3 in DNA: TGTGCCAGCAGCCGTGAGAGCGGCTACGAGCAGTACTTC.

The CDR3 coding sequence is TGTGCCAGCAGTTACAAGGTGCCAGGGGGGATCGGGAATGAGCAGTTCTTC. It encodes CASSYKVPGGIGNEQFF. The genes are TRBV6-2 or TRBV6-3 and TRBJ2-1, with D possibly TRBD1 on 7 matching bases. Germline V gene sequence: CDR1 MNHEY, CDR2 SVGEGT. Trimming pared 2 bases from V and 7 bases from J, leaving 21 bases between. The CDR3 is 17 amino acids.